This T cell receptor (beta chain) was retrieved from a study of CD8 T cells in ankylosing spondylitis. Study-level points and caveats: Disease-associated clonotypes exhibited CD8+ identity and were relatively infrequent in peripheral blood. Blood from ankylosing spondylitis patients appeared to carry a characteristic roughly 8-variant TCR beta motif. Clones tied to disease were said to be significantly enriched in matched ankylosing spondylitis synovial fluid.

The TCR beta libraries were generated through quantitative 5'-RACE incorporating molecular barcodes. TCRdb called the 5' RACE reads again in MiXCR, with one record for every CDR3 protein. The table includes around 90,000 distinct CDR3 sequences, around 26% detected once. Ten or more counts support this clonotype. The antigen remains undetermined. The specimen was blood, either unsorted or a sorted T cell fraction (not recorded which). The source is a male donor with ankylosing spondylitis or in good health (not recorded which).

This CDR3 is CASSPSSGAGTDTQYF. Written as DNA, the CDR3 is TGTGCCAGCAGCCCCAGTAGCGGCGCGGGTACAGATACGCAGTATTTT. The chain carries TRBV7-9 and TRBJ2-3, with D possibly matching TRBD2 (6 bases). The CDR3 is 16 residues long. Germline CDR1 is SEHNR and CDR2 is FQNEAQ (reference sequence). Trimming took off 5 bases at V and 3 bases at J, with 18 bases between the two ends.